This T cell receptor (beta chain) is from a study of control samples from healthy donors and cancer patients. The data were produced by immunoSEQ multiplex PCR, yet TCRdb's version contains in-frame clones alone and is incomplete. The table includes tens of thousands of clones, roughly 84% detected once. This clone was seen just once. The sequenced sample was blood. The clonotype was recovered from a man aged 50 or older in good health.

The CDR3: CASSQDERAVRLAYEQFF. In nucleotides, the CDR3 is TGCGCCAGCAGCCAAGATGAACGGGCAGTCCGACTAGCATATGAGCAGTTCTTC. The chain couples TRBV4-1 to TRBJ2-1; 7 bases map to TRBD2. The CDR3 runs to 18 residues. Germline CDR1 MGHRA, CDR2 YSYEKL. J gave up 8 bases and V 0 bases, and 16 bases lay outside the gene matches.